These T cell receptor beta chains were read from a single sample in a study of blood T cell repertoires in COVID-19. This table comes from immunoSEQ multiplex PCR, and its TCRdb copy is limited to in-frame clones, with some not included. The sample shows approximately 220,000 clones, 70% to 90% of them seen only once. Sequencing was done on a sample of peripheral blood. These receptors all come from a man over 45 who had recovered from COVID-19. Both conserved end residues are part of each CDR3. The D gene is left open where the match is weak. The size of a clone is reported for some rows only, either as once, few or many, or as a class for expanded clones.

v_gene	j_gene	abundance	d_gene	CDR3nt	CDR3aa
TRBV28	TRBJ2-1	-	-	TGTGCCAGCAAAGAGCCACAGGTTCTAGGTGAGCAGTTCTTC	CASKEPQVLGEQFF
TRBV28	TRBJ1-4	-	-	TGTGCCAGCAGTTCCCCGGGGGGGTCAACTAATGAAAAACTGTTTTTT	CASSSPGGSTNEKLFF
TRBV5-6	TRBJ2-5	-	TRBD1	TGTGCCAGCAGCGCCATCGGGACAGGGGTATTACAAGAGACCCAGTACTTC	CASSAIGTGVLQETQYF
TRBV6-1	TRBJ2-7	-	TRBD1	TGTGCCAGCAGTGATGCCGGGACAGCCCTCTACGAGCAGTACTTC	CASSDAGTALYEQYF
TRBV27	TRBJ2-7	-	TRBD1	TGTGCCAGCAGGGCCCCCGTGGCAGGGGGCAAACAGTACTTC	CASRAPVAGGKQYF
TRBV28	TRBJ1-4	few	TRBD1	TGTGCCAGCAGTTCCCGACAGGGTTCCAATGAAAAACTGTTTTTT	CASSSRQGSNEKLFF
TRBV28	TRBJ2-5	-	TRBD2	TGTGCCAGCAGTTTATCGCGGACTAGCGGGAGGGCCTTTAAAGAAACCCAGTACTTC	CASSLSRTSGRAFKETQYF
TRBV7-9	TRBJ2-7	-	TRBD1	TGTGCCAGCAGCACCAGACAGGGGGCCTGGGACGAGCAGTACTTC	CASSTRQGAWDEQYF
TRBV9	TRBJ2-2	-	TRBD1	TGTGCCAGCAGCGTAGGGGACAGGGGAGAGGGGAACACCGGGGAGCTGTTTTTT	CASSVGDRGEGNTGELFF
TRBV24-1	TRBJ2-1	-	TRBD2	TGTGCCACCAGTGATCGGACTAGCAAAGTGAACAATGAGCAGTTCTTC	CATSDRTSKVNNEQFF
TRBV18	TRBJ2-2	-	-	TGTGCCAGCTCACCACTAAGCGCCACCGGGGAGCTGTTTTTT	CASSPLSATGELFF
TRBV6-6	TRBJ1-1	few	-	TGTGCCAGCAGTTACACTCAGGGATACCACACTGAAGCTTTCTTT	CASSYTQGYHTEAFF
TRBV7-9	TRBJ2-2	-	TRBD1	TGTGCCAGCAGGCCGGGACAGGGGCTGAACACCGGGGAGCTGTTTTTT	CASRPGQGLNTGELFF
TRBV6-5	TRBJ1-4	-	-	TGTGCCAGCAAAACAGGAGCCTGGGATGAAAAACTGTTTTTT	CASKTGAWDEKLFF
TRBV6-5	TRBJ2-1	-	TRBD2	TGTGCCAGCAGCTTGAGCGGGAGGACGTACAATGAGCAGTTCTTC	CASSLSGRTYNEQFF
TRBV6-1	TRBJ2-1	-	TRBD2	TGTGCCAGCAGTGAAGGCGGGAGCGGGAAAGATGAGCAGTTCTTC	CASSEGGSGKDEQFF
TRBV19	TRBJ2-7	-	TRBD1	TGTGCCAGTAGGGGAACCGGGACAGGGGAAGTGTACGAGCAGTACTTC	CASRGTGTGEVYEQYF
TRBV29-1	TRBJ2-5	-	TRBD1	TGCAGCGTTGGGGTTGGACAGGGGGTAGGGGAGACCCAGTACTTC	CSVGVGQGVGETQYF
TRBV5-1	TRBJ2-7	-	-	TGCGCCAGCAGCTTGGTTGGGGGCGCGGTGCAGTACTTC	CASSLVGGAVQYF
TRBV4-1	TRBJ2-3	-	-	TGCGCCAGCAGCCAAGCCCTACCTCGGCGGTTGGCGGTTACGCAGTATTTT	CASSQALPRRLAVTQYF
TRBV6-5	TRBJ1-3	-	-	TGTGCCAGCGAGGGCTCTGGAAACACCATATATTTT	CASEGSGNTIYF
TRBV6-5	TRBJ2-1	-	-	TGTGCCAGCAGCCCGGACAGTAACTCCTACAATGAGCAGTTCTTC	CASSPDSNSYNEQFF
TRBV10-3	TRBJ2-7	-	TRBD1	TGTGCCATCTCGCGACAGGGGGCTGACGAGCAGTACTTC	CAISRQGADEQYF
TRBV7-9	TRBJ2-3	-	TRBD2	TGTGCCAGCAGCCCGGGGACTAGCGGGAGCACAGATACGCAGTATTTT	CASSPGTSGSTDTQYF
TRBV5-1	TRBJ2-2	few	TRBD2	TGCGCCAGCAGCTTATTAGCGGGAAACACCGGGGAGCTGTTTTTT	CASSLLAGNTGELFF
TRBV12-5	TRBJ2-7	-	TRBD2	TGTGCTAGTGCCCCGGGAGGGGACGAGCAGTACTTC	CASAPGGDEQYF
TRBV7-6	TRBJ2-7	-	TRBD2	TGTGCCAGCAGCTTGGGACTAGCGGGAGAGAAGGCCTACGAGCAGTACTTC	CASSLGLAGEKAYEQYF